What follows are 4 T cell receptor beta chains derived from one specimen sequenced in a study of blood T cell repertoires in COVID-19. Measured with immunoSEQ multiplex PCR; TCRdb has only the in-frame clones, and not every one. The table shows approximately 22,000 clones, with about 73% occurring only once. Sequenced material: peripheral blood. Receptors were obtained from a human donor in a cohort sampled during active or convalescent COVID-19.

The genes are TRBV18 and TRBJ1-2, with 7 bases that match TRBD1. The V and J ends lost 3 bases and 8 bases, in that order; junction bases with no gene match: 6. CDR3 length equals 13 residues. CDR1 KGHSH and CDR2 LQKENI come from the germline V gene. CDR3 in amino acids: CASSPRQGGGYTF. The CDR3 region has the DNA TGTGCCAGCTCACCGCGACAGGGCGGGGGCTACACCTTC.

The CDR3 sequence is CASSQDLLPGALYEQYF. CDR3 nucleotide sequence: TGCGCCAGCAGCCAAGATCTCCTTCCAGGGGCGCTGTACGAGCAGTACTTC. The chain has TRBV4-1 and TRBJ2-7, with D possibly being TRBD1 (6 bases). The ends were cut back, 0 bases at V and 4 bases at J, with 19 bases in the middle. Germline CDR1 and CDR2: MGHRA and YSYEKL. The CDR3 consists of 17 residues.

The CDR3 DNA sequence: TGTGCCAGTAGCTGGGGGGGAACTGAAGCTTTCTTT. Encoded protein: CASSWGGTEAFF. The chain is built from TRBV19 and TRBJ1-1; a weak D match, TRBD1 (5 bases). The CDR3 loop spans 12 amino acids. The V end lost 6 bases, the J end lost 5 bases, and 10 bases lay between the germline ends. CDR1 LNHDA and CDR2 SQIVND come from the germline V gene (reference sequence).

This chain links TRBV7-9 with TRBJ1-4, with D uncertain. Germline CDR1 SEHNR, CDR2 FQNEAQ (reference sequence). The length of the CDR3 is 15 residues. The V gene lost 3 bases and the J gene lost 7 bases, with 15 bases spanning the gap. As DNA, the CDR3 is TGTGCCAGCAGCTTTACAAGGTGGAGAGGTGAAAAACTGTTTTTT. It encodes CASSFTRWRGEKLFF.